Below are 22 T cell receptor beta chains sequenced from a single sample in a study of esophageal squamous cell carcinoma under preoperative chemotherapy. Time point given: before preoperative PTX-NDP chemotherapy. TCRdb redid the calling of the PCR reads with MiXCR, one entry per CDR3 protein. In the table there are approximately 30,000 distinct CDR3 sequences, under 60% of which are singletons. This material was acquired from a patient given preoperative chemotherapy. The receptors stem from a human donor with esophageal squamous cell carcinoma. The donor label of this sample is uncertain.

This clonotype was counted many times. V usage is TRBV7-3 and J usage is TRBJ2-3, with D possibly being TRBD2 (7 bases). The CDR3 is 16 residues long. Germline values: CDR1 SGHTA, CDR2 FQGTGA. Trimming shortened V by 5 bases and J by 7 bases, and 22 bases separated the two germline ends. Written as DNA, the CDR3 is TGTGCCAGCAGCCAAGGGGGGGGTAGGCCGTGGAATACGCAGTATTTT. Residues: CASSQGGGRPWNTQYF. Drawing the rest from reference TRBV7-3 and TRBJ2-3, the complete variable domain is GAGVSQTPSNKVTEKGKYVELRCDPISGHTALYWYRQSLGQGPEFLIYFQGTGAADDSGLPNDRFFAVRPEGSVSTLKIQRTERGDSAVYLCASSQGGGRPWNTQYFGPGTRLTVL.

This clonotype was picked up many times. The gene calls are TRBV6-5 and TRBJ2-1, with D possibly matching TRBD1 (6 bases). The last part of the DNA fits TRBJ2-7 better; the J call may be wrong. Germline V CDR1 and CDR2: MNHEY, SVGAGI. This CDR3 has 13 residues. The CDR3 loop is CASSFLQGNEQYF. CDR3 bases: TGTGCCAGCAGTTTCTTACAGGGTAACGAGCAGTACTTC.

As for this clonotype: No conserved phenylalanine or tryptophan ends this CDR3, so it is likely a read error. The DNA is omitted, as the CDR3 cannot be located on it reliably, and the CDR3 follows TCRdb's listing. The chain carries TRBV7-9 and TRBJ2-5; TRBD2 was called by the table and not checked on the DNA. The CDR3 totals 15 residues, both ends included. The V gene's germline CDR1 is SEHNR and CDR2 FQNEAQ (reference sequence). CDR3 loop: CASSPVAGAGRSQFS.

The chain has TRBV4-1 and TRBJ2-1, with 9 positions matching TRBD2. The CDR3 length is 17 residues. CDR1 is MGHRA and CDR2 is YSYEKL in the germline V gene. V lost 1 base to trimming and J lost 0 bases; unmatched junction nucleotides: 4. The DNA of the CDR3 is TGCGCCAGCAGCCAAGTGGTTAGCGGGAGCTCCTACAATGAGCAGTTCTTC. It codes for CASSQVVSGSSYNEQFF.

To note about this clonotype: Possible read error: a much larger clone is one base away. Likely a read error: the CDR3 ends without its conserved phenylalanine or tryptophan. CDR3 protein: CATGLVYNEQFS. CDR3 coding DNA: TGTGCCACGGGACTCGTTTACAATGAGCAGTTCTCC. This chain links TRBV7-2 with TRBJ2-5, with D perhaps TRBD2 (6 bases). The closer fit of TRBJ2-1 to the DNA end suggests the J call may be wrong. The CDR3 totals 12 residues. CDR1 and CDR2 (germline): SGHTA, FQGNSA.

This chain joins TRBV7-6 and TRBJ2-3; D is ambiguous. The V gene's germline CDR1 is SGHVS and CDR2 FNYEAQ. V dropped 7 bases and J dropped 5 bases, with 10 bases sitting between them. CDR3 size: 12 residues. CDR3: CASNGFQDTQYF. In DNA, the CDR3 is TGTGCCAGCAATGGCTTCCAAGATACGCAGTATTTT.

The rearrangement uses TRBV12-3 or TRBV12-4 and TRBJ2-5; 8 bases map to TRBD2. The end of the DNA fits TRBJ2-7 better, so the J call may be wrong. This CDR3 comprises 15 residues. CDR3 residues: CASRPGGGGAGEQYF. Written as DNA, the CDR3 is TGTGCCAGCAGGCCGGGAGGGGGAGGGGCGGGCGAGCAGTACTTC.

The genes are TRBV7-2 and TRBJ2-1, with a possible D match to TRBD2 (6 bases). The J call may be faulty, since TRBJ2-5 better matches the DNA end. CDR3 size: 14 residues. The V gene's germline CDR1 is SGHTA and CDR2 FQGNSA. CDR3 sequence: CASSGGTEQKIQYF. DNA for the CDR3: TGTGCCAGCAGCGGGGGGACTGAACAAAAGATCCAGTACTTC.

This clonotype was picked up one time. One end of the junction is discordant with germline, which a read error may explain. CDR3 amino acids: CASRGLGGRDPETQYF. The DNA of the CDR3 is TGTGCCAGCAGGGGGCTCGGGGGCCGTGACCCAGAGACGCAGTACTTC. The chain employs TRBV7-9 and TRBJ2-5; tentatively, D is TRBD1 or TRBD2 (6 bases each). The CDR3 consists of 16 residues. Germline values: CDR1 SEHNR, CDR2 FQNEAQ (reference sequence).

V usage is TRBV7-6 and J usage is TRBJ2-4, with TRBD2 as a possible D gene (6 bases). Judging by the DNA end, TRBJ2-3 fits better; the J call may be wrong. The germline gives CDR1 SGHVS, CDR2 FNYEAQ. The CDR3 is made up of 15 amino acids. CDR3 sequence: CASSRYGRDKNIQYF. The CDR3, as DNA: TGTGCCAGCAGCCGGTACGGGAGAGACAAAAACATTCAGTATTTT.

This clonotype was seen ten or more times. Just one base apart from a much larger clone, this may be a read error. The rearrangement uses TRBV7-2 and TRBJ2-5; no clear D. V was pared by 3 bases and J by 3 bases, with 2 bases between. The germline CDR1 and CDR2 sequences are SGHTA and FQGNSA. The CDR3 is made up of 11 amino acids. CDR3 DNA sequence: TGTGCCAGCAGCTTCAAAGAGACCCAGTACTTC. Translated: CASSFKETQYF. Supplemented by reference TRBV7-2 and TRBJ2-5, the full variable domain reads GAGVSQSPSNKVTEKGKDVELRCDPISGHTALYWYRQSLGQGLEFLIYFQGNSAPDKSGLPSDRFSAERTGGSVSTLTIQRTQQEDSAVYLCASSFKETQYFGPGTRLLVL.

Comments on this clonotype: A much larger clone is a single base away; this may be a read error. The rearrangement uses TRBV7-6 and TRBJ2-1, with 13 bases aligning to TRBD2. Looked up from germline, CDR1 is SGHVS and CDR2 is FNYEAQ. After removal of 5 bases from V and 10 bases from J, the junction contained 8 bases not matched to a gene. The CDR3 covers 15 residues. CDR3 amino acids: CASSPRTSGSYEQFF. The DNA of the CDR3 is TGTGCCAGCAGCCCACGGACTAGCGGGAGCTACGAGCAGTTCTTC.

The chain uses TRBV6-1 and TRBJ2-3; no clear D gene. This CDR3 has 13 amino acids. Trimming removed 5 bases from V and 8 bases from J, with 14 bases in between. Germline assignment: CDR1 MNHNS and CDR2 SASEGT. The CDR3 DNA reads TGTGCCAGCAGTATCCGGGCCGCCGGTACGCAGTATTTT. Protein product: CASSIRAAGTQYF.

The chain couples TRBV4-1 to TRBJ2-6; D is uncertain. Deletions cut 1 base from V and 0 bases from J, with 7 bases between. This CDR3 comprises 16 residues. Germline V gene sequence: CDR1 MGHRA, CDR2 YSYEKL. This chain's CDR3 is CASSQGVFSGANVLTF. CDR3 DNA: TGCGCCAGCAGCCAAGGAGTTTTCTCTGGGGCCAACGTCCTGACTTTC.

V and J are TRBV5-1 and TRBJ2-1; a possible D gene is TRBD2 (5 bases). Trimming left V 4 bases short and J 8 bases short, with 13 bases between. Germline V CDR1 and CDR2: SGHRS, YFSETQ. This CDR3 region has 13 residues. The DNA for the CDR3 is TGCGCCAGCAGCACCCAAGAGGGCGATGAGCAGTTCTTC. Residues: CASSTQEGDEQFF.

At least ten counts were recorded for this clonotype. V usage is TRBV11-3 and J usage is TRBJ2-4; 10 bases fit TRBD1. The length of the CDR3 is 16 residues. CDR1 is SGHNT, CDR2 YENEEA, per germline. V was pared by 5 bases and J by 5 bases, with 9 bases of the junction left unmatched. CDR3: CASSADAGTGENIQYF. CDR3 in DNA: TGTGCCAGCAGCGCAGACGCCGGGACAGGGGAAAACATTCAGTACTTC.

This clonotype was seen a single time. The CDR3 protein is CASSSLDRGEETQYF. CDR3 bases: TGTGCCAGCAGTTCTCTGGACAGGGGAGAAGAGACCCAGTACTTC. The chain combines TRBV12-3 or TRBV12-4 with TRBJ2-7; the match to TRBD1 covers 9 bases. The last part of the DNA fits TRBJ2-5 better; the J call may be wrong. The CDR3 runs 15 residues.

A note on this clonotype: One junction end disagrees with the germline gene, perhaps due to a read error. This chain joins TRBV6-1 and TRBJ2-4, with 7 bases fitting TRBD1. CDR3 length equals 15 residues. CDR1 is MNHNS and CDR2 is SASEGT in the germline V gene. The DNA of the CDR3 is TGTGCCAGGAGTGAAGGGGGCATTGACCAAGACACCCAGTACTTC. Translation gives CARSEGGIDQDTQYF.

The V gene is TRBV7-2, the J gene TRBJ2-4, with D maybe TRBD2 (6 bases). The germline V gene encodes CDR1 SGHTA and CDR2 FQGNSA. The CDR3 consists of 15 residues. Here the CDR3 reads CGRSSGPGATDTQYF. The CDR3 region has the DNA TGTGGCCGCAGCTCGGGGCCGGGAGCCACAGATACTCAGTACTTC. The full variable domain, with the rest looked up from reference TRBV7-2 and TRBJ2-4, is GAGVSQSPSNKVTEKGKDVELRCDPISGHTALYWYRQSLGQGLEFLIYFQGNSAPDKSGLPSDRFSAERTGGSVSTLTIQRTQQEDSAVYLCGRSSGPGATDTQYFGAGTRLSVL.

The rearrangement joins TRBV12-3 or TRBV12-4 to TRBJ1-6; D is perhaps TRBD1 (6 bases). V lost 3 bases and J lost 8, with 17 bases in between. The CDR3 covers 16 residues. The DNA for the CDR3 is TGTGCCAGCAGTTTTACCAACAGGGCCGGGGATTCACCCCTCCACTTT. Translated: CASSFTNRAGDSPLHF.

This chain uses TRBV6-1 with TRBJ2-1; D is unclear. Germline V gene lookup returns CDR1 MNHNS and CDR2 SASEGT. The CDR3 extends over 12 amino acids. Trimming took off 5 bases at V and 13 bases at J, with 15 bases between the two ends. The CDR3 DNA follows: TGTGCCAGCAGTAGCAATCAAGAGACCCAGTTCTTC. This translates into CASSSNQETQFF.

Concerning this clonotype: Likely a read error: the CDR3 ends without its conserved phenylalanine or tryptophan. The chain has TRBV7-7 and TRBJ2-3, with 11 positions matching TRBD1. The CDR3 sequence is 14 residues long. The V gene's germline CDR1 is SSHAT and CDR2 FNYEAQ (reference sequence). In DNA, the CDR3 is TGTGCTAGCAGTACGGACAGGGGGCAAGAGTCCCAGTATTTG. Protein sequence: CASSTDRGQESQYL.